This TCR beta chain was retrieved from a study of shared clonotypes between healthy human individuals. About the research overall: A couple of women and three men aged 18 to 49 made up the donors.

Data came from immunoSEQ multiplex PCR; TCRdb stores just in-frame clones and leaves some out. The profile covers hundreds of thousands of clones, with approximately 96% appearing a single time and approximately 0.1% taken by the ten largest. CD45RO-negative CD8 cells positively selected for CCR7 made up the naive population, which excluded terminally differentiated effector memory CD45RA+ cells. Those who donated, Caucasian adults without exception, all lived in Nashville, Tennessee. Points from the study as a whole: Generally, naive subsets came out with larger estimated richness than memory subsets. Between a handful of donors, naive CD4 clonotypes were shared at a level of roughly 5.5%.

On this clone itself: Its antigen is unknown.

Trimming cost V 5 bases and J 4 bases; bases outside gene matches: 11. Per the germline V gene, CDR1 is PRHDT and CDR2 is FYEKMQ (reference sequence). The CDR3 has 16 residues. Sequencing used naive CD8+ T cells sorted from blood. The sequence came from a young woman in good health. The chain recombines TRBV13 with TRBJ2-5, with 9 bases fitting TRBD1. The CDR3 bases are TGTGCCAGCAGCGACAAGGACAGGGGACGCAGAGAGACCCAGTACTTC. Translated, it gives CASSDKDRGRRETQYF.